These 30 T cell receptor beta chains came from one sample sequenced in a study of blood T cell repertoires in COVID-19. Using immunoSEQ multiplex PCR, the repertoire was profiled, and TCRdb retains in-frame clones only, with some absent. The sample consists of 200,000 to 250,000 clones, roughly 90% of them appearing once. The sample was peripheral blood. These receptors originate from a young man who had recovered from COVID-19.

This chain links TRBV25-1 with TRBJ2-6; 7 bases map to TRBD2. With 1 base clipped from V and 0 bases from J, the junction kept 3 bases outside the gene matches. The CDR3 is 17 residues long. The germline CDR1 and CDR2 sequences are MGHDK and SYGVNS. The CDR3 sequence is CASSESRGSSGANVLTF. The CDR3, as DNA: TGTGCCAGCAGTGAATCGCGGGGGAGCTCTGGGGCCAACGTCCTGACTTTC.

The rearrangement joins TRBV18 to TRBJ1-5; the match to TRBD1 covers 8 bases. V was pared by 3 bases and J by 7 bases, with 5 bases of the junction left unmatched. There are 14 residues in the CDR3. The germline V gene has CDR1 KGHSH and CDR2 LQKENI. The CDR3: CASSPDRGLQPQHF. The CDR3 nucleotides are TGTGCCAGCTCACCCGACAGGGGATTGCAGCCCCAGCATTTT.

DNA of the CDR3: TGTGCCAGCAGCTTAGAGGCTAGCGGGGGCCGTACCTCCGGAGATACGCAGTATTTT. This sequence encodes CASSLEASGGRTSGDTQYF. This chain uses TRBV7-2 with TRBJ2-3; 10 positions match TRBD2. Germline trimming cut 1 base from V and 5 bases from J; bases unmatched to any gene: 15. The CDR3 consists of 19 residues. Looked up from germline, CDR1 is SGHTA and CDR2 is FQGNSA.

The rearrangement links TRBV6-5 to TRBJ1-1; no firm D call. V dropped 4 bases and J dropped 0 bases, with 15 bases sitting between them. Per the germline V gene, CDR1 is MNHEY and CDR2 is SVGAGI. The CDR3 runs to 16 residues. This CDR3 is CASSSSIGHMNTEAFF. The CDR3, as DNA: TGTGCCAGCAGTTCCTCAATTGGCCACATGAACACTGAAGCTTTCTTT.

V usage is TRBV6-4 and J usage is TRBJ2-3, with a possible D match to TRBD1 (6 bases). Germline V gene sequence: CDR1 MRHNA, CDR2 SNTAGT. V lost 2 bases and J lost 4, with 10 bases in between. The CDR3 spans 14 residues. The CDR3 sequence is CASSDNSGADTQYF. CDR3 sequence (DNA): TGTGCCAGCAGTGACAATTCAGGGGCAGATACGCAGTATTTT.

The chain carries TRBV6-5 and TRBJ1-4; 8 bases agree with TRBD1. The trim removed 4 bases at V and 8 bases at J, leaving 9 bases unmatched. CDR1 and CDR2 from the germline V gene are MNHEY and SVGAGI. CDR3 length: 15 amino acids. CDR3 nucleotide sequence: TGTGCCAGCAGTTGGACCGGGACAGGTCAAGAAAAACTGTTTTTT. Translation: CASSWTGTGQEKLFF.

This chain joins TRBV7-6 and TRBJ1-6; 9 bases match TRBD1. J lost 9 bases, V lost 5 bases, and 8 bases had no gene match. This CDR3 contains 15 residues. Germline V lookup: CDR1 SGHVS, CDR2 FNYEAQ. CDR3 sequence (DNA): TGTGCCAGCAGCGCCAGGGACAGGGAACGTTCACCCCTCCACTTT. Its protein product is CASSARDRERSPLHF.

The V and J genes are TRBV10-1 and TRBJ2-5, with 10 bases identical to TRBD2. Germline V gene sequence: CDR1 WNHNN, CDR2 SYGVQD (reference sequence). V gave up 2 bases and J gave up 5 bases; unmatched junction bases: 8. The CDR3 has 16 amino acids. CDR3 region: CASSENVAGGLETQYF. The CDR3 DNA follows: TGCGCCAGCAGTGAGAACGTAGCGGGGGGATTGGAGACCCAGTACTTC.

V and J are TRBV5-1 and TRBJ1-3; TRBD1 is a possible D gene (5 bases). V was shortened by 0 bases and J by 4 bases, with 20 bases between the two germline ends. Germline V CDR1 and CDR2: SGHRS, YFSETQ. The CDR3 consists of 18 residues. The CDR3 loop reads CASSLVGPGHGPGNTIYF. The CDR3 nucleotides read TGCGCCAGCAGCTTGGTAGGGCCAGGGCACGGTCCGGGAAACACCATATATTTT.

The rearrangement links TRBV19 to TRBJ1-4; a possible D gene is TRBD1 (5 bases). The V gene lost 7 bases and the J gene lost 0 bases, with 9 bases spanning the gap. Germline V lookup: CDR1 LNHDA, CDR2 SQIVND (reference sequence). The CDR3 contains 14 residues. As DNA, the CDR3 is TGTGCCAGTACCCCCAGGGCAACTAATGAAAAACTGTTTTTT. Its translation: CASTPRATNEKLFF.

This chain connects TRBV7-6 to TRBJ2-5, with a weak D call TRBD2 (5 bases). The CDR3 extends over 16 amino acids. CDR1 is SGHVS, CDR2 FNYEAQ, per germline. Trimming took off 5 bases at V and 2 bases at J, with 18 bases between the two ends. CDR3: CASSPSEARRQETQYF. The DNA of the CDR3 is TGTGCCAGCAGCCCCTCGGAGGCGAGACGACAAGAGACCCAGTACTTC.

The chain recombines TRBV6-5 with TRBJ1-1; D is uncertain. Trimming removed 6 bases at V and 1 base at J, with 12 bases between. Germline V lookup: CDR1 MNHEY, CDR2 SVGAGI. The CDR3 spans 14 residues. The CDR3 region is CASRGGQTNTEAFF. The CDR3 coding sequence is TGTGCCAGCAGAGGCGGGCAGACGAACACTGAAGCTTTCTTT.

V gene TRBV7-9 combines with J gene TRBJ1-1; D is undetermined. V shed 5 bases and J shed 1 base, with 5 bases lying between them. This CDR3 contains 12 residues. Germline CDR1 and CDR2: SEHNR and FQNEAQ (reference sequence). CDR3: CASSNQNTEAFF. CDR3 sequence (DNA): TGTGCCAGCAGCAATCAGAACACTGAAGCTTTCTTT.

This clone was counted a few times. The J gene is TRBJ2-7, the V gene TRBV5-1, with 11 bases lining up with TRBD2. The CDR3 is made up of 15 amino acids. Germline-derived CDR1 and CDR2 are SGHRS and YFSETQ. The junction had 2 bases not matched to a gene; V was cut back by 0 bases and J by 3 bases. CDR3 in amino acids: CASSLGLAGLYEQYF. The CDR3 DNA reads TGCGCCAGCAGCTTGGGACTAGCGGGGCTCTACGAGCAGTACTTC.

The chain links TRBV18 to TRBJ2-2; possible D gene TRBD2, 5 bases. The length of the CDR3 is 16 residues. V shed 0 bases and J shed 1 base, with 9 bases lying between them. Germline V gene lookup returns CDR1 KGHSH and CDR2 LQKENI. This CDR3 is CASSPPNGMNTGELFF. In DNA, the CDR3 is TGTGCCAGCTCACCACCGAACGGGATGAACACCGGGGAGCTGTTTTTT.

The V gene is TRBV7-9, the J gene TRBJ1-3; no firm D call. This CDR3 contains 17 residues. CDR1 SEHNR and CDR2 FQNEAQ come from the germline V gene (reference sequence). The V and J ends lost 2 bases and 0 bases respectively, with 14 bases between them. The DNA for the CDR3 is TGTGCCAGCAGCTTATTTCTGCGACACCACTCTGGAAACACCATATATTTT. It is translated as CASSLFLRHHSGNTIYF.

The V gene is TRBV12-3 or TRBV12-4, the J gene TRBJ2-7; D might be TRBD1 (6 bases). Trimming took 4 bases from V and 4 from J, leaving 11 bases between them. This CDR3 is built from 13 residues. DNA for the CDR3: TGTGCCAGCAGTTCGGACAGAAATTACGAGCAGTACTTC. The encoded protein is CASSSDRNYEQYF.

This rearrangement joins TRBV18 to TRBJ1-2; possible D gene TRBD1, 5 bases. The CDR3 extends over 18 amino acids. Germline V gives CDR1 KGHSH, CDR2 LQKENI. The V end lost 3 bases, the J end lost 0 bases, and 20 bases lay between the germline ends. CDR3 in amino acids: CASSPLKPGLQSNYGYTF. Written as DNA, the CDR3 is TGTGCCAGCTCACCTTTAAAGCCAGGGCTTCAATCTAACTATGGCTACACCTTC.

The V call is TRBV18, the J call TRBJ1-6; 7 nucleotides line up with TRBD1. CDR1 and CDR2 from the germline V gene are KGHSH and LQKENI. The CDR3 covers 15 residues. The junction had 5 bases not matched to a gene; V was cut back by 2 bases and J by 7 bases. CDR3 nucleotides: TGTGCCAGCTCACCAGGGCAGGGGGTGAATTCACCCCTCCACTTT. Translated, it gives CASSPGQGVNSPLHF.

The chain has TRBV11-1 and TRBJ1-2, with D hard to call. V gave up 1 base and J gave up 7 bases, with 13 bases separating them. This CDR3 contains 14 residues. From germline, CDR1 is SGHAT and CDR2 FQDESV (reference sequence). Here the CDR3 DNA reads TGTGCCAGCAGCTTAGAGGGTCGGGGTTCTGGCTACACCTTC. Protein product: CASSLEGRGSGYTF.

The genes are TRBV7-2 and TRBJ2-1; D unresolved. This CDR3 spans 12 amino acids. The ends were cut back, 9 bases at V and 8 bases at J, with 14 bases in the middle. The germline CDR1 and CDR2 sequences are SGHTA and FQGNSA. Here the CDR3 reads CARRGSGDEQFF. CDR3 nucleotide sequence: TGTGCCAGACGAGGCAGTGGAGATGAGCAGTTCTTC.

This clone was found once. V gene TRBV19 combines with J gene TRBJ2-1; perhaps TRBD2 as D (6 bases). Germline-derived CDR1 and CDR2 are LNHDA and SQIVND (reference sequence). The CDR3 runs to 15 residues. Trimming removed 4 bases from V and 3 bases from J, with 13 bases in between. CDR3 in amino acids: CASSKGFGGYNEQFF. As DNA, the CDR3 is TGTGCCAGTAGTAAGGGTTTCGGGGGCTACAATGAGCAGTTCTTC.

This rearrangement joins TRBV6-5 to TRBJ1-2; D is ambiguous. The CDR3 has 14 residues. Germline values: CDR1 MNHEY, CDR2 SVGAGI. V lost 10 bases and J lost 4, with 19 bases in between. CDR3: CAILLRSVTYGYTF. CDR3 bases: TGTGCCATCCTTCTCCGGAGCGTGACCTATGGCTACACCTTC.

This clone has just one count. The chain uses TRBV19 and TRBJ2-7; 9 bases align to TRBD1. Germline values: CDR1 LNHDA, CDR2 SQIVND (reference sequence). The length of the CDR3 is 18 residues. Losses at the gene ends were 3 bases for V and 2 bases for J; bases not matched to a gene: 14. CDR3 DNA sequence: TGTGCCAGTAGTATTGGTGGGGGACACAGGGGGCCGACCTACGAGCAGTACTTC. Its protein is CASSIGGGHRGPTYEQYF.

The genes are TRBV7-2 and TRBJ2-2, with D maybe TRBD1 (6 bases). Trimming took 4 bases from V and 0 from J, leaving 12 bases between them. The CDR3 contains 16 residues. CDR1 and CDR2 from the germline V gene are SGHTA and FQGNSA. The CDR3 protein is CASSSPRQANTGELFF. CDR3 nucleotides: TGTGCCAGCAGCTCCCCCCGACAGGCGAACACCGGGGAGCTGTTTTTT.

The chain has TRBV7-9 and TRBJ2-2; D unresolved. Germline loops: CDR1 SEHNR, CDR2 FQNEAQ (reference sequence). The CDR3 totals 12 residues. The V and J ends lost 7 bases and 4 bases respectively, with 7 bases between them. The CDR3 sequence: CASTPTTGELFF. The CDR3 DNA follows: TGTGCCAGCACCCCTACCACCGGGGAGCTGTTTTTT.

As DNA, the CDR3 is TGTGCCAGTAGTATACTCCAGGGTTTGAACACTGAAGCTTTCTTT. As protein: CASSILQGLNTEAFF. The chain recombines TRBV19 with TRBJ1-1, with a tentative D call TRBD1 (5 bases). Between the trimmed V and J ends, which lost 2 bases and 0 bases, there was a span of 10 bases. There are 15 residues in the CDR3. The germline V gene has CDR1 LNHDA and CDR2 SQIVND (reference sequence).

The gene calls are TRBV5-4 and TRBJ1-2, with 9 bases lining up with TRBD1. Germline loops: CDR1 SGHNT, CDR2 YYREEE (reference sequence). The CDR3 sequence is 14 residues long. V lost 1 base and J lost 6; bases outside the gene matches: 4. In DNA, the CDR3 is TGTGCCAGCAGCTTGCCAGACAGGGGGAATGGCTACACCTTC. Protein: CASSLPDRGNGYTF.

This chain links TRBV27 with TRBJ1-1; D possibly corresponds to TRBD1 (6 bases). This CDR3 has 14 residues. Trimming left V 5 bases short and J 6 bases short, with 16 bases between. CDR1 MNHEY and CDR2 SMNVEV come from the germline V gene (reference sequence). The CDR3 region has the DNA TGTGCCAGCAGTAAAAACGTCAGGGGCGCTGAAGCTTTCTTT. This sequence encodes CASSKNVRGAEAFF.

The V gene is TRBV6-2 or TRBV6-3, the J gene TRBJ2-7; 9 bases match TRBD1. The CDR3 loop spans 18 amino acids. Germline loops: CDR1 MNHEY, CDR2 SVGEGT. J was trimmed by 3 bases and V by 2 bases; bases with no gene match: 14. This chain's CDR3 is CASSYRDLGQGSLYEQYF. CDR3 nucleotide sequence: TGTGCCAGCAGTTACCGCGACCTCGGACAGGGGTCTCTCTACGAGCAGTACTTC.